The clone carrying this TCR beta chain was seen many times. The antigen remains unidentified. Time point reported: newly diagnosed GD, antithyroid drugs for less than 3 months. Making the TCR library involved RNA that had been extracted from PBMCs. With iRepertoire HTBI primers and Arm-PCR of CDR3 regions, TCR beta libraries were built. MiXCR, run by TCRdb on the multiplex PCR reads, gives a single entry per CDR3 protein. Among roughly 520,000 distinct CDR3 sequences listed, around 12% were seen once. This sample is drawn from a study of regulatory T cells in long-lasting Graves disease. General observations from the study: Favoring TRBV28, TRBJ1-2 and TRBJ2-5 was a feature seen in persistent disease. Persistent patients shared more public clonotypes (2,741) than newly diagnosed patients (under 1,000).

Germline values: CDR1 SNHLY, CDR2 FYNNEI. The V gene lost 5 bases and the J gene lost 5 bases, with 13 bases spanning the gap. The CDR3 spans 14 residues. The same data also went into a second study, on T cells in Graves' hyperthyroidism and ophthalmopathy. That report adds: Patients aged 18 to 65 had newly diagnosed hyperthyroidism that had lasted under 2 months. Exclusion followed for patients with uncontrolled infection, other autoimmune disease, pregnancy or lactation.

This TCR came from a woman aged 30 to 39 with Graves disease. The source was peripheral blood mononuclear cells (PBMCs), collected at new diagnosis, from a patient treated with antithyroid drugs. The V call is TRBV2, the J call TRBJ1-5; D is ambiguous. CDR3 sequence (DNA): TGTGCCAGCAGTCAGGACGGCGTCGATCAGCCCCAGCATTTT. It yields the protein CASSQDGVDQPQHF.